The entry below gives a single T cell receptor beta chain sequence along with its context. As yet, its antigen is unknown. The sample is drawn from a study of T-cell reconstitution after alpha-beta-depleted transplantation in children. Whole-study results and caveats: Newly produced T cells mostly accounted for T-cell counts and diversity one year post-transplant. In some patients, recipient T cells and intrathymic progenitors surviving conditioning explained high day-60 diversity. Several hundred expanded graft clones reportedly supplied alpha-beta T cells about two months after transplant.

Unique molecular identifiers were incorporated into the prepared TCRbeta library. MiXCR, run by TCRdb on the PCR reads, gives a single entry per CDR3 protein. The table has hundreds of thousands of distinct CDR3 sequences, about a quarter seen once. The material sequenced was PBMCs, taken before TCRalphabeta/CD19-depleted stem cell transplant. This receptor was obtained from a girl aged 2 to 9 with Fanconi anemia, due to receive a stem cell transplant.

As DNA, the CDR3 is TGCGCCAGCAGCTTGGACCCAGGGACGGCCGGGGAGCTGTTTTTT. It codes for CASSLDPGTAGELFF. The gene calls are TRBV5-1 and TRBJ2-2, with D perhaps assigned TRBD1 or TRBD2 (5 bases each). The CDR3 runs 15 residues. Trimming took 0 bases from V and 6 from J, leaving 12 bases between them. Germline values: CDR1 SGHRS, CDR2 YFSETQ.